The source of this TCR beta chain is a study of cytomegalovirus exposure and HLA in healthy donors. Background on the study: The approximately 120 million unique TCR beta sequences, from roughly 170 million T cells, were found by an earlier analysis.

Vbeta (60) and Jbeta (13) primers were used in the PCR. Original handling: Later, an analysis found approximately 80 million unique TCR beta chains, and 8.5 million to 14 million of these were shared. Only in-frame clones appear in the TCRdb table, and some are missing; sequencing was by immunoSEQ multiplex PCR. The DNA gave D and trimming, while V, J and clone size come from that table. This sample has roughly 140,000 clones, with around 80% found just once. This CDR3 is built from 15 residues. Unmatched junction bases numbered 8, after V lost 7 bases and J lost 0 bases. Germline lookup yields CDR1 MNHEY and CDR2 SMNVEV (reference sequence). Whole-study findings and limits: Earlier findings revealed that most TCR beta V segments proved productive either about 87% or about 30% of the time. As a later analysis showed, several of the most significant clusters appeared to be linked to common viral pathogens.

Turning to this clone: The antigen is undetermined.

Material: PBMCs. The clonotype was recovered from a female donor in good health and CMV-seronegative. V usage is TRBV27 and J usage is TRBJ2-7, with 8 bases that match TRBD1. As DNA, the CDR3 is TGTGCCAGCACCCCGACAGGGGATCTCTCCTACGAGCAGTACTTC. Translated, it gives CASTPTGDLSYEQYF.